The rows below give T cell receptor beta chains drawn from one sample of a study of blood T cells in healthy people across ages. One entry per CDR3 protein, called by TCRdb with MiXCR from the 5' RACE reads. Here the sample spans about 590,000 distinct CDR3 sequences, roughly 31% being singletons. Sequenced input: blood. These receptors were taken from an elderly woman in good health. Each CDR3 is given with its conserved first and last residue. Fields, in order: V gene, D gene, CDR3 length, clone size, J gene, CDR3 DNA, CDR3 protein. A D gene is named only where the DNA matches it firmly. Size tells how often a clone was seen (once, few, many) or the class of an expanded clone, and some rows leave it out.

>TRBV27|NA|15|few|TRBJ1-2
TGTGCCAGCAGTTATGATGGGCGGGGGGTTCAGGGCTACACCTTC
CASSYDGRGVQGYTF
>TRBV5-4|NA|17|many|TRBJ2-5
TGTGCCAGCAGCTGGCTCGCGGGGAGTCCGTACCAAGAGACCCAGTACTTC
CASSWLAGSPYQETQYF
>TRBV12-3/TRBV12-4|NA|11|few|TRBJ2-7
TGTGCCAGCAGCTCGTGTACCGAGCAGTACTTC
CASSSCTEQYF
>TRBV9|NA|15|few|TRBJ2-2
TGTGCCAGCAGCGTGGGGTCCCAGGGGAACGGGGAGCTGTTTTTT
CASSVGSQGNGELFF
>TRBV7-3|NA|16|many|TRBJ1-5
TGTGCCAGCAGCTTGTCAGGGGATGGGCGCAATCAGCCCCAGCATTTT
CASSLSGDGRNQPQHF
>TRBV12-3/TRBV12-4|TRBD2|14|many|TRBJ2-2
TGTGCCAGCAGGTTAGCGGGGGCCACCGGGGAGCTGTTTTTT
CASRLAGATGELFF
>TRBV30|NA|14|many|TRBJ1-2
TGTGCCTGGAAGCTGGCAGCCCCTAACTATGGCTACACCTTC
CAWKLAAPNYGYTF
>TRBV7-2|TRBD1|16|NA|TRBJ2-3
TGTGCCAGCAGCTTACAGGGGACAGGGAGCACAGATACGCAGTATTTT
CASSLQGTGSTDTQYF
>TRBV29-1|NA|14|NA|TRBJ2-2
TGCAGCGTTCGAACGGGGTTGGTCACCGGGGAGCTGTTTTTT
CSVRTGLVTGELFF
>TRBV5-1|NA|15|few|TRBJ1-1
TGCGCCAGCAGCTTGGAACCGGGACAACCTGCTGAAGCTTTCTTT
CASSLEPGQPAEAFF
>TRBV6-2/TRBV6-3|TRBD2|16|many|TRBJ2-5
TGTGCCAGCAGTTGGGCCAGCGGGAACGTCCAAGAGACCCAGTACTTC
CASSWASGNVQETQYF
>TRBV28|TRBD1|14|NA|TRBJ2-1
TGTGTCAGCAGTGCACCGGGACAGACCAATGAGCAGTTCTTC
CVSSAPGQTNEQFF
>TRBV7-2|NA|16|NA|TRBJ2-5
TGTGCCAGCAGCTTAGGGACGTCAGGGCGTTTTGAGACCCAGTACTTC
CASSLGTSGRFETQYF
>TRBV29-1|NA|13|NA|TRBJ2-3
TGCAGCGTTGAAGATCTTTTGGGCAATACGCAGTATTTT
CSVEDLLGNTQYF
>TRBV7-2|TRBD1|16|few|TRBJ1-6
TGTGCCAGCAGCTGGGGACAGGCCTCCTATAATTCACCCCTCCACTTT
CASSWGQASYNSPLHF
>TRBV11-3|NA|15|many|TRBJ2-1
TGTGCCAGCAGCTTAGACGGGATTGGGGACAATGAGCAGTTCTTC
CASSLDGIGDNEQFF